Included here is one T cell receptor beta chain sequence, with context. Its target is unknown. This specimen comes from a study of CD8+ T cells in alopecia areata. Study in general: Administration of oral tofacitinib to treated patients was at 5 to 10 mg twice daily. Study-level points and caveats: Patients displayed less clarity in TCR sharing than mice, a finding possibly related to HLA.

The CDR3 is made up of 15 amino acids. J lost 6 bases, V lost 4 bases, and 5 bases had no gene match. The germline CDR1 and CDR2 sequences are SGHRS and YFSETQ. Patients with alopecia areata provided lesional scalp punch biopsies as well as peripheral blood. Using a FACSAria, the CD4+ and CD8+ T cells were sorted from the PBMCs. Extracted from the samples, RNA was reverse transcribed into cDNA to serve as the sequencing template. The protocol was immunoSEQ multiplex PCR, while the TCRdb copy is restricted to in-frame clones and leaves out a portion. This repertoire shows 130,000 to 150,000 clones, 40% to 55% found once; its top ten account for 0.85% to 1%.

The receptor was isolated from a human donor with alopecia areata. Sample: CD4+ T cells sorted from blood, taken at week 0. The chain is built from TRBV5-1 and TRBJ2-2, with 11 bases matching TRBD2. This chain's CDR3 is CASSLSSGRSGELFF. CDR3 DNA: TGCGCCAGCAGCCTGTCTAGCGGGAGGTCCGGGGAGCTGTTTTTT. Looking up the rest from reference TRBV5-1 and TRBJ2-2 gives the full variable domain: KAGVTQTPRYLIKTRGQQVTLSCSPISGHRSVSWYQQTPGQGLQFLFEYFSETQRNKGNFPGRFSGRQFSNSRSEMNVSTLELGDSALYLCASSLSSGRSGELFFGEGSRLTVL.